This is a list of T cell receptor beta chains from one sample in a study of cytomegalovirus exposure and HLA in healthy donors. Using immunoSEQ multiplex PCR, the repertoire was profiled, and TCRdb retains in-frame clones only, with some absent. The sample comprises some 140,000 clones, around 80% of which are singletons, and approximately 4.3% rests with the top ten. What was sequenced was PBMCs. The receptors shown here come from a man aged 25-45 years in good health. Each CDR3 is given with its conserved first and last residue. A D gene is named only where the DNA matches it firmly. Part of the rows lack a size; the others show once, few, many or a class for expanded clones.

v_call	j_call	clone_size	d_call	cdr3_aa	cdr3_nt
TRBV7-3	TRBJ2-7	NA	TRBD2	CASSLGTSGTYEQYF	TGTGCCAGCAGCTTAGGGACTAGCGGTACCTACGAGCAGTACTTC
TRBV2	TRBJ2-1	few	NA	CASSEGRGWSNEQFF	TGTGCCAGCAGTGAAGGGCGAGGGTGGTCAAATGAGCAGTTCTTC
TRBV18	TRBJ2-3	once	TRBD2	CASSLPSGSPDTQYF	TGTGCCAGCTCACTCCCTAGCGGATCCCCAGATACGCAGTATTTT
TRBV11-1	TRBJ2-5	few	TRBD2	CASSFGAGGPWETQYF	TGTGCCAGCAGCTTTGGAGCGGGAGGGCCGTGGGAGACCCAGTACTTC
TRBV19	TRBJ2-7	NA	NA	CASSMGGTGTYEQYF	TGTGCCAGTAGTATGGGAGGAACGGGAACCTACGAGCAGTACTTC
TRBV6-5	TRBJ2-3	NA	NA	CASSDGSTDTQYF	TGTGCCAGCAGTGACGGGAGCACAGATACGCAGTATTTT
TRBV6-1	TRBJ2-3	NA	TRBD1	CASSGRDRITDTQYF	TGTGCCAGCAGCGGACGGGACAGAATCACAGATACGCAGTATTTT
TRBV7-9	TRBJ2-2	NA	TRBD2	CASSLIPSGTNTGELFF	TGTGCCAGCAGCTTAATTCCTAGCGGCACGAACACCGGGGAGCTGTTTTTT
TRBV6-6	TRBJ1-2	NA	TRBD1	CASSATGTGSGYTF	TGTGCCAGCAGTGCCACCGGGACAGGGAGCGGCTACACCTTC
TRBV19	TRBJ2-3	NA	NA	CASSIRQGIGTDTQYF	TGTGCCAGTAGTATCCGGCAGGGGATTGGCACAGATACGCAGTATTTT
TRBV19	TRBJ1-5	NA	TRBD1	CASSTSWTGRNQPQHF	TGTGCCAGTAGTACGAGCTGGACAGGGCGCAATCAGCCCCAGCATTTT
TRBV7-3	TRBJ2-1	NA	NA	CASGPGGSSYNEQFF	TGTGCCAGCGGACCAGGCGGGTCCTCCTACAATGAGCAGTTCTTC
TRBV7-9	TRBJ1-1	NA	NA	CSSSLYRQRMNTEAFF	TGTTCCAGCAGCTTATACCGACAGCGAATGAACACTGAAGCTTTCTTT
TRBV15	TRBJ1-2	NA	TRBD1	CATSTGQGIWGYTF	TGTGCCACCAGCACGGGACAGGGAATATGGGGCTACACCTTC
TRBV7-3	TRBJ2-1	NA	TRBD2	CASSASSGASHEQFF	TGTGCCAGCAGCGCGTCTAGCGGGGCCTCCCATGAGCAGTTCTTC
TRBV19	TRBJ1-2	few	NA	CASSTGFGFRGSNYGYTF	TGTGCCAGTAGTACCGGCTTCGGTTTCAGGGGCAGTAACTATGGCTACACCTTC
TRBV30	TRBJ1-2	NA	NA	CAWSVIFSYGYTF	TGTGCCTGGAGTGTAATATTTTCCTATGGCTACACCTTC
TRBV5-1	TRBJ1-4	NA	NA	CASSQGKKEKLFF	TGCGCCAGCAGTCAGGGGAAGAAAGAAAAACTGTTTTTT
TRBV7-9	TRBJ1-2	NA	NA	CSSSSQGYGYTF	TGTTCCAGCAGCTCACAGGGTTATGGCTACACCTTC
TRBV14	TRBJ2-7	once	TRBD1	CASSPGSGGYEQYF	TGTGCCAGCAGTCCCGGGTCAGGGGGATACGAGCAGTACTTC
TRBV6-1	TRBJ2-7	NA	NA	CASSERAGPTYEQYF	TGTGCCAGCAGTGAACGGGCGGGCCCCACCTACGAGCAGTACTTC
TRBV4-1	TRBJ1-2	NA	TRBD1	CASSQDLPTGAREGYTF	TGCGCCAGCAGCCAAGATCTCCCGACAGGGGCGAGGGAGGGCTACACCTTC
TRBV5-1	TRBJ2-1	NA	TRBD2	CASSGGLAGVDEQFF	TGCGCCAGCAGCGGGGGACTAGCGGGAGTAGATGAGCAGTTCTTC